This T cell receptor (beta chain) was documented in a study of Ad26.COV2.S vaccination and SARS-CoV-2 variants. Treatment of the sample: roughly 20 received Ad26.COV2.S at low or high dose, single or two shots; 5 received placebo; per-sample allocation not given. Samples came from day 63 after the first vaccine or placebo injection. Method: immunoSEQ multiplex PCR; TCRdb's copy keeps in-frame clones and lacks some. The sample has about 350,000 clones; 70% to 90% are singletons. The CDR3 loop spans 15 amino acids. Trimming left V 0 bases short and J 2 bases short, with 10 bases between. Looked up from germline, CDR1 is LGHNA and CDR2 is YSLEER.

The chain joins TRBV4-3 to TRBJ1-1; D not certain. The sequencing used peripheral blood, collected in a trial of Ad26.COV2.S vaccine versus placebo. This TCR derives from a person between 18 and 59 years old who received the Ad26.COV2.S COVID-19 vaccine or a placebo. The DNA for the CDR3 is TGCGCCAGCAGCCAAGATCGGGTGGGAAACACTGAAGCTTTCTTT. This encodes CASSQDRVGNTEAFF.